This paragraph covers one TCR beta chain sequence. The data are from a study of blood T cell repertoires in COVID-19. Study-level background: The cDNA or gDNA used as material had been derived from T cells, B-cell-depleted T cells, or PBMCs.

Participants reported their clinical history, and cohort assignment relied on those reports. The authors' processing: Estimation of nucleated cell counts was performed using reference gene primer amplification. Using immunoSEQ multiplex PCR, the repertoire was profiled, and TCRdb retains in-frame clones only, with some absent. The D gene and trimming were derived from the DNA, and the V and J assignments and clone size from that table. Of 200,000 to 300,000 clones listed, about four fifths are singletons. V was pared by 4 bases and J by 8 bases, with 14 bases between. Per the germline V gene, CDR1 is SEHNR and CDR2 is FQNEAQ (reference sequence). The CDR3 is made up of 13 amino acids.

The sequencing input was PBMCs or T cells enriched from blood (not recorded which). This chain joins TRBV7-9 and TRBJ1-2, with D possibly TRBD1 on 5 matching bases. This clonotype was sampled from a woman aged 40 to 55 who had been exposed to COVID-19. CDR3 amino acids: CASSSRAPGGYTF. The CDR3 DNA follows: TGTGCCAGCAGCTCCAGGGCCCCTGGGGGCTACACCTTC.